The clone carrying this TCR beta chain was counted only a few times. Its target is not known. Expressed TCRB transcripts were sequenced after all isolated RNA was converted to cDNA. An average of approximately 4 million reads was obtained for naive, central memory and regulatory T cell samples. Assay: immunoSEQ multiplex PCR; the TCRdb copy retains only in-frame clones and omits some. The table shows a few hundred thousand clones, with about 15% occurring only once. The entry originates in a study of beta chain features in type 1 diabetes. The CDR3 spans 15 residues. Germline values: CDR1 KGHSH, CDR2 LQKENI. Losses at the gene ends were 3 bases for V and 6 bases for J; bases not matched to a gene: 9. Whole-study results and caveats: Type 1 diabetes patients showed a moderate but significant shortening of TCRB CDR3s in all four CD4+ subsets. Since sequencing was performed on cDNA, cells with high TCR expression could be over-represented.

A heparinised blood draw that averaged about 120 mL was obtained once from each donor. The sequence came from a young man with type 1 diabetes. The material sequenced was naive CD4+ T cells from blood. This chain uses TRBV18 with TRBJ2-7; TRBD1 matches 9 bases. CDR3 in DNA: TGTGCCAGCTCACCGAGGACAGGGGAGGCTGTCGAGCAGTACTTC. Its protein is CASSPRTGEAVEQYF.